Following are 22 T cell receptor beta chains from one sample sequenced in a study of T-cell reconstitution after alpha-beta-depleted transplantation in children. Unique molecular identifiers were incorporated during preparation of the TCRbeta library. TCRdb re-called the PCR reads with MiXCR, one entry per CDR3 protein. The table includes around 450,000 distinct CDR3 sequences, 15% to 20% detected once. The specimen was PBMCs, mostly from graft donor cells, collected 360 days after TCRalphabeta/CD19-depleted stem cell transplant. These receptor sequences come from a boy in the first two years of life who had a stem cell transplant for Wiskott-Aldrich syndrome, so the T cells may come from the graft donor.

This clonotype was detected only a few times. This chain's CDR3 is CASSEATVEQPQHF. CDR3 nucleotide sequence: TGTGCCAGCAGTGAAGCGACAGTCGAACAGCCCCAGCATTTT. The rearrangement links TRBV2 to TRBJ1-5; a weak D match, TRBD1 (5 bases). The ends were cut back, 0 bases at V and 7 bases at J, with 10 bases in the middle. This CDR3 contains 14 residues. CDR1 and CDR2 from the germline V gene are SNHLY and FYNNEI.

Only a few counts were recorded for this clonotype. Here the CDR3 reads CASSPEDLNYGYTF. The CDR3 DNA is TGTGCCAGCAGCCCCGAAGACCTAAACTATGGCTACACCTTC. The chain carries TRBV5-6 and TRBJ1-2; D is ambiguous. The CDR3 loop spans 14 amino acids. Germline V gene lookup returns CDR1 SGHDT and CDR2 YYEEEE. The V end lost 4 bases, the J end lost 2 bases, and 12 bases lay between the germline ends.

The sample holds many counts of this clonotype. This chain joins TRBV12-3 or TRBV12-4 and TRBJ2-3, with D perhaps TRBD2 (5 bases). Trimming left V 6 bases short and J 6 bases short, with 16 bases between. The CDR3 loop spans 14 amino acids. CDR3 in amino acids: CASSPGNLYDTQYF. The CDR3 nucleotides are TGTGCCAGCAGCCCGGGGAACTTATACGATACGCAGTATTTT.

A word on this clonotype: A much larger clone is a single base away; this may be a read error. The chain is built from TRBV5-1 and TRBJ2-7; 7 bases fit TRBD1. J gave up 2 bases and V 0 bases, and 2 bases lay outside the gene matches. The V gene's germline CDR1 is SGHRS and CDR2 YFSETQ. The CDR3 is 14 residues long. CDR3 sequence: CASSLGDSTYEQYF. Here the CDR3 DNA reads TGCGCCAGCAGCTTGGGGGACAGCACCTACGAGCAGTACTTC.

The chain carries TRBV21-1 and TRBJ2-7; no check of the table's D call, TRBD1, against the DNA was made. TRBV21-1 is noted as a pseudogene. The CDR3 consists of 18 residues. CDR3 in amino acids: CASSFIERTGQGADEQYF. The CDR3 bases are TGTGCCAGCAGCTTTATCGAGAGAACGGGACAGGGGGCTGACGAGCAGTACTTC.

The V gene is TRBV3-1, the J gene TRBJ2-7, with D uncertain. CDR3 length: 12 residues. Deletions cut 0 bases from V and 4 bases from J, with 4 bases between. The germline gives CDR1 LGHDT, CDR2 YNNKEL (reference sequence). CDR3 protein: CASSQEGYEQYF. CDR3 DNA: TGTGCCAGCAGCCAAGAGGGGTACGAGCAGTACTTC.

The rearrangement links TRBV20-1 to TRBJ2-7; tentatively, D is TRBD2 (6 bases). Germline V gene lookup returns CDR1 DFQATT and CDR2 SNEGSKA (reference sequence). The V end was cut by 2 bases, the J end by 2 bases, with 13 bases between. The length of the CDR3 is 14 residues. CDR3 DNA sequence: TGCAGTGCTAGATCCCCTAGCGATCCCTACGAGCAGTACTTC. Translating gives CSARSPSDPYEQYF.

This chain uses TRBV12-3 or TRBV12-4 with TRBJ2-3; 9 bases map to TRBD2. V gave up 6 bases and J gave up 0 bases; unmatched junction bases: 7. The CDR3 covers 16 residues. CDR3 nucleotide sequence: TGTGCCAGCAGCCCATCTAGCGGGATTAGCACAGATACGCAGTATTTT. It yields the protein CASSPSSGISTDTQYF.

This clonotype came up a few times. V is TRBV28 and J is TRBJ2-7, with 9 nucleotides matching TRBD1. The CDR3 totals 15 residues. V was pared by 8 bases and J by 1 base, with 9 bases of the junction left unmatched. The V gene's germline CDR1 is MDHEN and CDR2 SYDVKM. Here the CDR3 reads CASLTGGTGSYEQYF. DNA for the CDR3: TGTGCCAGCCTAACCGGGGGGACAGGGTCCTACGAGCAGTACTTC.

The chain recombines TRBV19 with TRBJ2-1; a possible D gene is TRBD2 (5 bases). From germline, CDR1 is LNHDA and CDR2 SQIVND (reference sequence). The CDR3 length is 11 residues. Between the trimmed V and J ends, which lost 9 bases and 10 bases, there was a span of 13 bases. CDR3 sequence reads: CASSGSVEQFF. The CDR3, as DNA: TGTGCCAGCAGCGGCAGCGTCGAGCAGTTCTTC. Looking up the rest from reference TRBV19 and TRBJ2-1 gives the full variable domain: DGGITQSPKYLFRKEGQNVTLSCEQNLNHDAMYWYRQDPGQGLRLIYYSQIVNDFQKGDIAEGYSVSREKKESFPLTVTSAQKNPTAFYLCASSGSVEQFFGPGTRLTVL.

The chain has TRBV18 and TRBJ2-7, with D unclear. The CDR3 sequence is 13 residues long. The ends were cut back, 2 bases at V and 3 bases at J, with 8 bases in the middle. Germline V gene lookup returns CDR1 KGHSH and CDR2 LQKENI. The CDR3 sequence is CASSPAVVYEQYF. In DNA, the CDR3 is TGTGCCAGCTCACCAGCGGTGGTCTACGAGCAGTACTTC. Together with reference TRBV18 and TRBJ2-7, the CDR3 gives the full variable domain: NAGVMQNPRHLVRRRGQEARLRCSPMKGHSHVYWYRQLPEEGLKFMVYLQKENIIDESGMPKERFSAEFPKEGPSILRIQQVVRGDSAAYFCASSPAVVYEQYFGPGTRLTVT.

This chain joins TRBV6-2 or TRBV6-3 and TRBJ2-1, with D unclear. Germline V CDR1 and CDR2: MNHEY, SVGEGT. The V gene lost 7 bases and the J gene lost 6 bases, with 13 bases spanning the gap. The CDR3 spans 13 residues. CDR3 in DNA: TGTGCCAGCACCCGTTTGGCCGCCAATGAGCAGTTCTTC. As protein: CASTRLAANEQFF.

This clonotype was observed many times. V usage is TRBV29-1 and J usage is TRBJ2-1; 9 bases fit TRBD1. The CDR3 has 12 amino acids. Germline values: CDR1 SQVTM, CDR2 ANQGSEA. With V trimmed by 6 bases and J by 6 bases, 3 bases remained unmatched. The CDR3 loop reads CSVGTGINEQFF. The CDR3 DNA reads TGCAGCGTCGGGACAGGGATCAATGAGCAGTTCTTC.

The chain is built from TRBV24-1 and TRBJ2-2; TRBD1 matches at 10 bases. V was clipped by 3 bases and J by 3 bases; unmatched bases: 6. The CDR3 extends over 17 amino acids. The germline gives CDR1 KGHDR, CDR2 SFDVKD. The CDR3 bases are TGTGCCACCAGTGATATCGACAGGGGGCCGGACACCGGGGAGCTGTTTTTT. Translated, it gives CATSDIDRGPDTGELFF.

V gene TRBV7-9 combines with J gene TRBJ2-7, with 8 bases aligning to TRBD2. Germline V gene data show CDR1 as SEHNR and CDR2 as FQNEAQ (reference sequence). This CDR3 spans 16 amino acids. V dropped 0 bases and J dropped 5; count of bases not matched to a gene: 9. The CDR3 DNA follows: TGTGCCAGCAGCTTAGCCCGGGGTAGCGGGATAAACGAGCAGTACTTC. It specifies CASSLARGSGINEQYF.

This clonotype was seen a few times. The chain links TRBV27 to TRBJ2-7; D may be TRBD1 or TRBD2 (5 bases each). Trimming took off 5 bases at V and 3 bases at J, with 14 bases between the two ends. The germline V gene has CDR1 MNHEY and CDR2 SMNVEV (reference sequence). The CDR3 covers 14 residues. This CDR3 reads CASSPRDGYYEQYF. CDR3 coding DNA: TGTGCCAGCAGTCCTCGGGACGGTTACTACGAGCAGTACTTC.

As DNA, the CDR3 is TGTGCCAGCACTACCCTCTCGGGGGGCAGAGAAAAACTGTTTTTT. Translation gives CASTTLSGGREKLFF. The gene calls are TRBV28 and TRBJ1-4; possibly TRBD1 for D (6 bases). Per germline, CDR1 MDHEN and CDR2 SYDVKM. The V and J ends lost 7 bases and 8 bases respectively, with 20 bases between them. The CDR3 runs 15 residues. Drawing the rest from reference TRBV28 and TRBJ1-4, the complete variable domain is DVKVTQSSRYLVKRTGEKVFLECVQDMDHENMFWYRQDPGLGLRLIYFSYDVKMKEKGDIPEGYSVSREKKERFSLILESASTNQTSMYLCASTTLSGGREKLFFGSGTQLSVL.

The chain has TRBV18 and TRBJ2-5; perhaps TRBD1 as D (6 bases). From germline, CDR1 is KGHSH and CDR2 LQKENI. Trimming cost V 1 base and J 7 bases, with 13 bases left between them. CDR3 length: 14 amino acids. The DNA of the CDR3 is TGTGCCAGCTCACCACTGGTGGGGGCTGGGACCCAGTACTTC. Translating gives CASSPLVGAGTQYF.

The V call is TRBV5-1, the J call TRBJ1-5; D not resolved. This CDR3 has 14 amino acids. Trimming cost V 3 bases and J 8 bases, with 15 bases left between them. Germline-derived CDR1 and CDR2 are SGHRS and YFSETQ. The CDR3 nucleotides are TGCGCCAGCAGCTCGGGGAGGGTTGGGGAGCCCCAGCATTTT. The encoded protein is CASSSGRVGEPQHF.

The CDR3 is CASSLFPRGQGSYEQYF. CDR3 DNA sequence: TGTGCCAGCAGCTTATTCCCCAGGGGACAGGGTTCCTACGAGCAGTACTTC. This sequence joins TRBV7-8 and TRBJ2-7; 9 nucleotides align to TRBD1. The germline V gene has CDR1 SGHVS and CDR2 FQNEAQ. The junction had 9 bases not matched to a gene; V was cut back by 2 bases and J by 1 base. There are 17 residues in the CDR3.

This clonotype showed up just a few times. The chain employs TRBV7-9 and TRBJ2-1; the D gene is possibly TRBD1 (6 bases). CDR3 length: 15 residues. Germline V gene data show CDR1 as SEHNR and CDR2 as FQNEAQ (reference sequence). With 4 bases removed from V and 8 bases from J, the gap between germline ends came to 18 bases. In DNA form, the CDR3 reads TGTGCCAGCAGCTCATTCCAGGGGCCCCAGTATGAGCAGTTCTTC. This codes for CASSSFQGPQYEQFF.

This chain connects TRBV10-3 to TRBJ2-7; no clear D gene. The CDR3 is made up of 12 amino acids. From germline, CDR1 is ENHRY and CDR2 SYGVKD. The V and J ends lost 4 bases and 4 bases respectively, with 8 bases between them. CDR3 sequence reads: CAISGQAYEQYF. DNA of the CDR3: TGTGCCATCAGTGGGCAGGCATACGAGCAGTACTTC.